This TCR beta chain is from a study of radiotherapy plus CTLA-4 blockade in lung cancer. For the study at large: Of the patients, 15% to 20% showed objective responses and roughly 30% attained disease control. Study-wide points: Blood TCR clones of tumor origin expanded after radiotherapy plus ipilimumab. Reportedly, early blood T cell clone dynamics best predicted response, with interferon-beta.

Profiled with immunoSEQ multiplex PCR; TCRdb holds only in-frame clones, not every one. The data show 70,000 to 100,000 clones, with about 90% seen just once and 2% to 2.5% held by the top ten. A word on this clone: Its antigen is still unknown.

Each patient with chemo-refractory metastatic non-small-cell lung cancer was treated with focal radiation plus CTLA-4 blockade using ipilimumab. The V end lost 5 bases, the J end lost 5 bases, and 12 bases lay between the germline ends. This CDR3 region has 13 residues. Germline values: CDR1 LNHDA, CDR2 SQIVND (reference sequence). Sequencing was performed on peripheral blood, taken from a patient treated with radiotherapy plus ipilimumab. The receptor comes from a human donor with non-small cell lung cancer who had a partial response to radiotherapy plus ipilimumab. The J gene is TRBJ1-2, the V gene TRBV19; D gene ambiguous. The CDR3 here is CASSSGVDYGYTF. The CDR3 region has the DNA TGTGCCAGTAGTTCCGGGGTCGATTATGGCTACACCTTC.